This T cell receptor beta chain was recorded in a study of CD8 T cells in Susac syndrome. The multiple sclerosis control group was made up of treatment-naive patients with stable or active relapsing-remitting disease. TEMRA cells were FACS-enriched, while CD8+ and CD4+ T cells were negatively isolated. An input of 0.5 to 1 ug of RNA was subjected to reverse transcription using random hexamers. It was immunoSEQ multiplex PCR that amplified TCR beta CDR3 across 54 Vbeta and 13 Jbeta. TCRdb redid the calling of the immunoSEQ multiplex PCR reads with MiXCR, one entry per CDR3 protein. The data contain some 150,000 distinct CDR3 sequences, approximately 93% of them seen just once; the ten biggest clones take up 0.2% to 0.25%. The sequence was collected from a human donor with multiple sclerosis. Source material: CD8+ T cells from PBMCs.

Here the CDR3 reads CASSASGAVGDTQYF. The CDR3 DNA follows: TGTGCCAGCAGCGCTAGCGGGGCGGTAGGAGATACGCAGTATTTT. The rearrangement links TRBV9 to TRBJ2-3; 9 bases match TRBD2. Germline CDR1 is SGDLS and CDR2 is YYNGEE. The CDR3 consists of 15 residues. Losses at the gene ends were 3 bases for V and 5 bases for J; bases not matched to a gene: 7.